What follows is one T cell receptor beta chain and its context. The germline gene is not matched at one end of the junction; a read error may be the cause. The table came from immunoSEQ multiplex PCR; TCRdb's copy has only in-frame clones and leaves some out. This sample has over 120,000 clones, with around 90% found just once. The CDR3 spans 14 residues. CDR1 and CDR2 (germline): LGHDT, YNNKEL (reference sequence). The data are from a study of blood T cell repertoires in COVID-19. The receptor was isolated from a human donor in a cohort sampled during active COVID-19. The sequenced sample was peripheral blood. The chain has TRBV3-1 (or the pseudogene TRBV3-2) and TRBJ1-4; possibly TRBD1 for D (5 bases). CDR3 loop: CASSEDGSGEKLFF. CDR3 DNA sequence: TGTGCCAGCAGCGAAGACGGCTCAGGGGAAAAACTGTTTTTT.